These 10 T cell receptor beta chains share one sample of origin, sequenced in a study of shared clonotypes between healthy human individuals. Clones were sequenced by immunoSEQ multiplex PCR, and TCRdb holds only the in-frame ones, with some missing. The repertoire holds more than 2 million clones, with over 85% as singletons. The sample comprised naive CD4+ T cells sorted from blood. As for subset: CD45RA+ positively selected. Source of these receptors: a man between 18 and 29 years old in good health.

This rearrangement joins TRBV6-1 to TRBJ2-5; D unresolved. This CDR3 has 13 amino acids. Germline CDR1 reads MNHNS; CDR2 reads SASEGT. The V and J ends lost 3 bases and 5 bases respectively, with 10 bases between them. CDR3 residues: CASSDGLEETQYF. CDR3 in DNA: TGTGCCAGCAGTGATGGGCTGGAGGAGACCCAGTACTTC.

The gene calls are TRBV6-6 and TRBJ1-2; D not certain. The germline CDR1 and CDR2 sequences are MNHNY and SVGAGI (reference sequence). Trimming took off 7 bases at V and 3 bases at J, with 18 bases between the two ends. The CDR3 has 15 amino acids. The CDR3 reads CASTRSAPQDYGYTF. CDR3 in DNA: TGTGCCAGCACCCGCTCGGCACCCCAGGACTATGGCTACACCTTC.

A single count supports this clone. V is TRBV5-1 and J is TRBJ1-2; D is possibly TRBD1 (5 bases). The CDR3 is made up of 13 amino acids. Germline V gene data show CDR1 as SGHRS and CDR2 as YFSETQ. The ends were cut back, 3 bases at V and 7 bases at J, with 13 bases in the middle. The CDR3 sequence is CASSSEGSRGYTF. The CDR3 DNA sequence: TGCGCCAGCAGCTCGGAGGGGTCCCGTGGCTACACCTTC.

This chain links TRBV11-2 with TRBJ2-1; 7 bases are shared with TRBD1. The germline CDR1 and CDR2 sequences are SGHAT and FQNNGV. The CDR3 spans 14 residues. Unmatched junction bases numbered 7, after V lost 5 bases and J lost 6 bases. The CDR3 DNA reads TGTGCCAGCAGCGACAGGGTCAAAAGCAATGAGCAGTTCTTC. Amino acids: CASSDRVKSNEQFF.

V gene TRBV10-3 combines with J gene TRBJ2-7; 11 bases fit TRBD2. The CDR3 contains 17 residues. Germline V lookup: CDR1 ENHRY, CDR2 SYGVKD. V was clipped by 3 bases and J by 3 bases; unmatched bases: 10. In nucleotides, the CDR3 is TGTGCCATCAGTGACTTCCCGGGACTAGCGGAGGGCTACGAGCAGTACTTC. Its protein is CAISDFPGLAEGYEQYF.

The chain has TRBV4-1 and TRBJ1-4; D is undetermined. V shed 5 bases and J shed 0 bases, with 16 bases lying between them. The CDR3 has 17 residues. Germline V CDR1 and CDR2: MGHRA, YSYEKL. Here the CDR3 reads CASSRTVLGTTNEKLFF. DNA of the CDR3: TGCGCCAGCAGCAGGACCGTGCTGGGTACAACTAATGAAAAACTGTTTTTT.

Turning to this clone: One end of the junction varies from germline; a read error may be responsible. The chain combines TRBV7-7 with TRBJ2-1; 7 nucleotides agree with TRBD1. The CDR3 loop spans 17 amino acids. Germline V gene data show CDR1 as SSHAT and CDR2 as FNYEAQ (reference sequence). CDR3 in amino acids: CASSPRPDRESYNEQFF. As DNA, the CDR3 is TGTGCTAGCAGCCCCCGACCCGACAGGGAATCCTACAATGAGCAGTTCTTC.

This chain connects TRBV5-1 to TRBJ1-5; a weak D match, TRBD1 (5 bases). V shed 0 bases and J shed 0 bases, with 13 bases lying between them. Germline loops: CDR1 SGHRS, CDR2 YFSETQ. The CDR3 has 17 residues. The CDR3 region has the DNA TGCGCCAGCAGCTTGGGCCAGGGTGGTAGTAGCAATCAGCCCCAGCATTTT. It specifies CASSLGQGGSSNQPQHF. The full variable domain, with the rest looked up from reference TRBV5-1 and TRBJ1-5, is KAGVTQTPRYLIKTRGQQVTLSCSPISGHRSVSWYQQTPGQGLQFLFEYFSETQRNKGNFPGRFSGRQFSNSRSEMNVSTLELGDSALYLCASSLGQGGSSNQPQHFGDGTRLSIL.

This clone is a singleton in its sample. The rearrangement joins TRBV10-2 to TRBJ2-7; the match to TRBD2 covers 13 bases. This CDR3 spans 14 amino acids. CDR1 and CDR2 (germline): WSHSY, SAAADI. The J segment lost 6 bases and the V segment lost 7 bases, leaving 6 bases of the junction unmatched. CDR3 coding DNA: TGCGCCAGCAAAACTAGCGGGGGGGTTCCCGAGCAGTACTTC. This codes for CASKTSGGVPEQYF.

The chain employs TRBV5-1 and TRBJ1-2, with D hard to call. The V and J ends lost 0 bases and 0 bases respectively, with 9 bases between them. Germline CDR1 reads SGHRS; CDR2 reads YFSETQ. The CDR3 extends over 15 amino acids. This chain's CDR3 is CASSLAGRANYGYTF. The CDR3 DNA is TGCGCCAGCAGCTTGGCCGGAAGAGCTAACTATGGCTACACCTTC.